Presented here are 23 T cell receptor beta chains from one specimen sequenced in a study of T cell responses to AZD1222 COVID-19 vaccine. Sequenced by immunoSEQ multiplex PCR; TCRdb stores in-frame clones only, minus some. Of about 120,000 clones listed, 80% to 90% are singletons. Source: peripheral blood, taken on day 0 of MenACWY control vaccination. Receptor source: an adult in good health.

This chain links TRBV9 with TRBJ2-5; tentative D call: TRBD1 (8 bases). The CDR3 spans 14 residues. The germline gives CDR1 SGDLS, CDR2 YYNGEE. V lost 4 bases and J lost 4, with 14 bases in between. CDR3 region: CASSSGGGGETQYF. The CDR3 region has the DNA TGTGCCAGCAGCTCAGGGGGCGGGGGAGAGACCCAGTACTTC.

The V and J genes are TRBV4-1 and TRBJ1-5; no clear D. Germline assignment: CDR1 MGHRA and CDR2 YSYEKL. CDR3 size: 15 residues. Trimming took 4 bases from V and 0 from J, leaving 10 bases between them. The CDR3 reads CASSLRSNSNQPQHF. Written as DNA, the CDR3 is TGCGCCAGCAGCCTGAGAAGTAATAGCAATCAGCCCCAGCATTTT.

The V and J genes are TRBV4-1 and TRBJ1-4; tentatively, D is TRBD1 (5 bases). With 7 bases removed from V and 3 bases from J, the gap between germline ends came to 15 bases. CDR1 and CDR2 (germline): MGHRA, YSYEKL. The CDR3 is 15 residues long. The chain's CDR3 is CASTLSGAPNEKLFF. DNA of the CDR3: TGCGCCAGCACCCTAAGTGGGGCCCCTAATGAAAAACTGTTTTTT.

The rearrangement links TRBV18 to TRBJ1-3, with D unclear. Germline-derived CDR1 and CDR2 are KGHSH and LQKENI. Trimming took off 0 bases at V and 0 bases at J, with 12 bases between the two ends. The CDR3 length is 17 residues. The CDR3 nucleotides are TGTGCCAGCTCACCACCGGAGGCAGGTGCCTCTGGAAACACCATATATTTT. Encoded protein: CASSPPEAGASGNTIYF.

The rearrangement uses TRBV2 and TRBJ2-7, with D perhaps matching TRBD2 (5 bases). The length of the CDR3 is 15 residues. Germline CDR1 reads SNHLY; CDR2 reads FYNNEI. V was pared by 4 bases and J by 0 bases, with 13 bases between. CDR3 loop: CASSVPSGLSYEQYF. CDR3 nucleotide sequence: TGTGCCAGCAGTGTCCCGAGCGGACTCTCCTACGAGCAGTACTTC.

The genes are TRBV7-2 and TRBJ2-3; D ambiguous. Per the germline V gene, CDR1 is SGHTA and CDR2 is FQGNSA. Between the trimmed V and J ends, which lost 0 bases and 9 bases, there was a span of 4 bases. The CDR3 covers 11 residues. CDR3 nucleotide sequence: TGTGCCAGCAGCTTAGCCGAAACGCAGTATTTT. Translation gives CASSLAETQYF.

In DNA form, the CDR3 reads TGTGCCACCAGCAGAGATGTCGGGCATGGGGAGACCCAGTACTTC. Encoded protein: CATSRDVGHGETQYF. V is TRBV15 and J is TRBJ2-5; no reliable D call. From germline, CDR1 is LNHNV and CDR2 YYDKDF (reference sequence). V was pared by 0 bases and J by 5 bases, with 13 bases between. The CDR3 is 15 amino acids.

In its sample, this clone was seen a few times. The chain's CDR3 is CATTGGDQETQYF. For the CDR3, the DNA is TGTGCCACTACCGGCGGGGACCAAGAGACCCAGTACTTC. The V gene is TRBV28, the J gene TRBJ2-5, with D tentatively TRBD2 (6 bases). CDR3 size: 13 residues. The V and J ends lost 10 bases and 0 bases respectively, with 12 bases between them. Germline V gene sequence: CDR1 MDHEN, CDR2 SYDVKM.

The sample holds one count of this clone. CDR3 DNA sequence: TGTGCCAGCAGCTTTGGAGATCCCGCCCCCCCGGAAATCAGGGCCTACGAGCAGTACTTC. It yields the protein CASSFGDPAPPEIRAYEQYF. This chain joins TRBV7-3 and TRBJ2-7; TRBD1 might be the D (5 bases). V lost 3 bases and J lost 2, with 29 bases in between. The V gene's germline CDR1 is SGHTA and CDR2 FQGTGA. CDR3 length: 20 residues.

The chain has TRBV5-1 and TRBJ2-7, with 7 bases fitting TRBD1. This CDR3 spans 14 amino acids. CDR1 is SGHRS, CDR2 YFSETQ, per germline. J was trimmed by 2 bases and V by 2 bases; bases with no gene match: 4. The CDR3 DNA reads TGCGCCAGCAGCTTCGGCAGGGGGACCTACGAGCAGTACTTC. This encodes CASSFGRGTYEQYF. Variable domain in full (rest from reference TRBV5-1 and TRBJ2-7): KAGVTQTPRYLIKTRGQQVTLSCSPISGHRSVSWYQQTPGQGLQFLFEYFSETQRNKGNFPGRFSGRQFSNSRSEMNVSTLELGDSALYLCASSFGRGTYEQYFGPGTRLTVT.

The rearrangement links TRBV4-2 to TRBJ2-3; no firm D call. The CDR3 totals 14 residues. Looked up from germline, CDR1 is LGHNA and CDR2 is YNFKEQ. Trimming removed 4 bases from V and 6 bases from J, with 14 bases in between. This chain's CDR3 is CASSPVERVDTQYF. Written as DNA, the CDR3 is TGTGCCAGCAGCCCAGTGGAAAGGGTGGATACGCAGTATTTT.

The chain is built from TRBV6-2 or TRBV6-3 and TRBJ2-5; D may match TRBD1 or TRBD2 (5 bases each). The length of the CDR3 is 15 residues. Between the trimmed V and J ends, which lost 1 base and 1 base, there was a span of 10 bases. Looked up from germline, CDR1 is MNHEY and CDR2 is SVGEGT. The CDR3 bases are TGTGCCAGCAGTTACTTGAAGAGGGGCCAAGAGACCCAGTACTTC. It translates to CASSYLKRGQETQYF.

V usage is TRBV18 and J usage is TRBJ2-7; D tentatively fits TRBD1 or TRBD2 (6 bases each). The V gene lost 1 base and the J gene lost 2 bases, with 9 bases spanning the gap. CDR3 length: 14 residues. Germline CDR1 KGHSH, CDR2 LQKENI. DNA of the CDR3: TGTGCCAGCTCACCACAGGAGGGGGCCTACGAGCAGTACTTC. Its protein is CASSPQEGAYEQYF.

Turning to this clone: The sample holds other DNA sequences that translate to the same CDR3. The V and J genes are TRBV5-1 and TRBJ2-7, with TRBD1 identical over 7 bases. The CDR3 extends over 15 amino acids. The germline V gene encodes CDR1 SGHRS and CDR2 YFSETQ. The V and J ends lost 3 bases and 0 bases, in that order; junction bases with no gene match: 6. The CDR3 loop reads CASSSGQASSYEQYF. Here the CDR3 DNA reads TGCGCCAGCAGCTCTGGACAGGCGAGCTCCTACGAGCAGTACTTC. Complete variable domain (other parts from reference TRBV5-1 and TRBJ2-7): KAGVTQTPRYLIKTRGQQVTLSCSPISGHRSVSWYQQTPGQGLQFLFEYFSETQRNKGNFPGRFSGRQFSNSRSEMNVSTLELGDSALYLCASSSGQASSYEQYFGPGTRLTVT.

The J gene is TRBJ2-7, the V gene TRBV19; possibly TRBD2 for D (6 bases). Deletions cut 5 bases from V and 7 bases from J, with 15 bases between. This CDR3 has 13 amino acids. The germline CDR1 and CDR2 sequences are LNHDA and SQIVND (reference sequence). The CDR3 coding sequence is TGTGCCAGTAGTGGGGGACTCTCTCCAGAGCAGTACTTC. Translated, it gives CASSGGLSPEQYF.

The V and J genes are TRBV7-6 and TRBJ2-5; D assignment may be TRBD1 or TRBD2 (6 bases each). This CDR3 has 16 amino acids. The germline V and J ends were trimmed by 5 bases and 5 bases, with 21 bases remaining between them. Germline assignment: CDR1 SGHVS and CDR2 FNYEAQ. CDR3 nucleotides: TGTGCCAGCAGCCCATGGGACACTGGGGCGGGGGAGACCCAGTACTTC. Amino acid sequence: CASSPWDTGAGETQYF. Combining the CDR3 with reference TRBV7-6 and TRBJ2-5 gives the whole variable domain GAGVSQSPRYKVTKRGQDVALRCDPISGHVSLYWYRQALGQGPEFLTYFNYEAQQDKSGLPNDRFSAERPEGSISTLTIQRTEQRDSAMYRCASSPWDTGAGETQYFGPGTRLLVL.

The V call is TRBV3-1 (or the pseudogene TRBV3-2), the J call TRBJ2-2, with 9 bases identical to TRBD1. With 6 bases clipped from V and 1 base from J, the junction kept 9 bases outside the gene matches. Germline lookup yields CDR1 LGHDT and CDR2 YNNKEL (reference sequence). The CDR3 loop spans 17 amino acids. CDR3 in amino acids: CASRDRGNSLNTGELFF. In nucleotides, the CDR3 is TGTGCCAGCAGGGACAGGGGCAACTCGTTGAACACCGGGGAGCTGTTTTTT.

This rearrangement joins TRBV6-6 to TRBJ1-5; unclear D gene. This CDR3 has 14 amino acids. Germline V gene sequence: CDR1 MNHNY, CDR2 SVGAGI (reference sequence). Between the trimmed V and J ends, which lost 3 bases and 1 base, there was a span of 7 bases. This CDR3 is CASSYAQSNQPQHF. The CDR3 DNA reads as TGTGCCAGCAGTTATGCGCAGAGCAATCAGCCCCAGCATTTT.

This chain joins TRBV24-1 and TRBJ1-2; D may be TRBD1 (5 bases). Per the germline V gene, CDR1 is KGHDR and CDR2 is SFDVKD. Between the trimmed V and J ends, which lost 2 bases and 3 bases, there was a span of 6 bases. The CDR3 contains 13 residues. The CDR3 is CATSDSRDYGYTF. The CDR3 DNA reads as TGTGCCACCAGTGATTCCAGGGACTATGGCTACACCTTC.

This clone occurred once. The CDR3 DNA follows: TGTGCCAGCAGCCCCTCAGGGGAAGATACGCAGTATTTT. Protein sequence: CASSPSGEDTQYF. J is TRBJ2-3 and V is TRBV5-5; D perhaps matches TRBD1 (6 bases). V gave up 4 bases and J gave up 5 bases, with 11 bases separating them. There are 13 residues in the CDR3. Germline CDR1 SGHKS, CDR2 YYEKEE (reference sequence).

The chain joins TRBV9 to TRBJ1-2, with 7 bases matching TRBD1. CDR3 length: 14 residues. The J segment lost 7 bases and the V segment lost 4 bases, leaving 10 bases of the junction unmatched. The germline gives CDR1 SGDLS, CDR2 YYNGEE. The chain's CDR3 is CASSPGTAILGYTF. CDR3 in DNA: TGTGCCAGCAGCCCCGGGACAGCTATACTTGGCTACACCTTC.

The chain employs TRBV11-2 and TRBJ2-1; 8 nucleotides match TRBD1. The CDR3 runs to 16 residues. With V trimmed by 5 bases and J by 0 bases, 6 bases remained unmatched. The V gene's germline CDR1 is SGHAT and CDR2 FQNNGV. The CDR3, as DNA: TGTGCCAGCAGCGTTACAGGGGGAAGCTCCTACAATGAGCAGTTCTTC. Translating gives CASSVTGGSSYNEQFF. Drawing the rest from reference TRBV11-2 and TRBJ2-1, the complete variable domain is EAGVAQSPRYKIIEKRQSVAFWCNPISGHATLYWYQQILGQGPKLLIQFQNNGVVDDSQLPKDRFSAERLKGVDSTLKIQPAKLEDSAVYLCASSVTGGSSYNEQFFGPGTRLTVL.

The chain employs TRBV6-6 and TRBJ1-3; D unclear. The V gene's germline CDR1 is MNHNY and CDR2 SVGAGI (reference sequence). Trimming took 3 bases from V and 0 from J, leaving 12 bases between them. This CDR3 has 16 amino acids. The DNA for the CDR3 is TGTGCCAGCAGTTATTACAGATTATTCTCTGGAAACACCATATATTTT. Encoded protein: CASSYYRLFSGNTIYF.